This T cell receptor (beta chain) stems from a study of shared clonotypes between healthy human individuals. The CDR3 has 13 amino acids. V was clipped by 4 bases and J by 2 bases, with 9 bases between them. Germline CDR1 and CDR2: MNHEY and SMNVEV (reference sequence). Repertoires were generated with immunoSEQ multiplex PCR, while TCRdb's copy carries only in-frame clones and drops some. The data contain around 600,000 clones, 95% to 98% of them singletons. Naive CD8 cells were CD45RO-negative, positively selected for CCR7, excluding terminally differentiated effector memory CD45RA+ cells. The donor population consisted of healthy HIV-negative adults with no recent acute infections or vaccinations. All donors were Caucasian adults living in Nashville, Tennessee.

This chain uses TRBV27 with TRBJ2-7, with D possibly being TRBD2 (6 bases). The sequence derives from a man aged 25 to 45 in good health. Sequencing used naive CD8+ T cells sorted from blood. In DNA form, the CDR3 reads TGTGCCAGCAGTTCGGGAGTGCCCTACGAGCAGTACTTC. This codes for CASSSGVPYEQYF.